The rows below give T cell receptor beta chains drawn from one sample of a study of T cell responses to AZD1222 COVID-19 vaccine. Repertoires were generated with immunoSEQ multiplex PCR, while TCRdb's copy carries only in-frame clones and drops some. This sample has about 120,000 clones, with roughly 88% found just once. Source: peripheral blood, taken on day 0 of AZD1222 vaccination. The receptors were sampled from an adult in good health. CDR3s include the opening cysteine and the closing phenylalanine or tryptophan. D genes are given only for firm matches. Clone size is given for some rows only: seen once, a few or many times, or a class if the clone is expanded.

TGTGCCAGCAGCTTCTGGGAGGCGGGCGAGCAGTACTTC	CASSFWEAGEQYF	-	TRBV5-8	TRBJ2-7	-
TGCGCCAGCAGCTTGGGGCAGGGACGGGTGAATTCACCCCTCCACTTT	CASSLGQGRVNSPLHF	-	TRBV5-1	TRBJ1-6	-
TGTGCCAGCAGCTTAAGGCAGACAAATCAGCCCCAGCATTTT	CASSLRQTNQPQHF	-	TRBV7-2	TRBJ1-5	-
TGTGCCAGCAGTGAAAAGCAGGGGGCGGGCACCGGGGAGCTGTTTTTT	CASSEKQGAGTGELFF	TRBD1	TRBV2	TRBJ2-2	-
TGTGCCAGCAGCTCCCGACAGGGGGACACTGAAGCTTTCTTT	CASSSRQGDTEAFF	TRBD1	TRBV3-1/TRBV3-2	TRBJ1-1	-
TGTGCCAGCAGACAGGGCTATGGCTACACCTTC	CASRQGYGYTF	-	TRBV6-5	TRBJ1-2	-
TGTGCCAGCAGCCCCGGACAGGGAGGGTATCAGCCCCAGCATTTT	CASSPGQGGYQPQHF	TRBD1	TRBV6-5	TRBJ1-5	-
TGTGCCAGCAGTTCAAGACAGGGGGCAACAGATACGCAGTATTTT	CASSSRQGATDTQYF	TRBD1	TRBV27	TRBJ2-3	-
TGTGCCAGCAGTGGGACAGGGAAGGGTGAAAAACTGTTTTTT	CASSGTGKGEKLFF	TRBD1	TRBV2	TRBJ1-4	-
TGCAGTGCTAGTGTCCCTAGCACAGATACGCAGTATTTT	CSASVPSTDTQYF	-	TRBV20-1	TRBJ2-3	-
TGTGCCAGCAGTCCGGACAGGCCATTGAACACTGAAGCTTTCTTT	CASSPDRPLNTEAFF	TRBD1	TRBV6-2/TRBV6-3	TRBJ1-1	-
TGTGCCAGTAGAGGGGGGGCAACTAATGAAAAACTGTTTTTT	CASRGGATNEKLFF	-	TRBV19	TRBJ1-4	-
TGTGCCAGCAGCTTTTCAAGGGATGAAAAACTGTTTTTT	CASSFSRDEKLFF	-	TRBV11-1	TRBJ1-4	-
TGTGCCAGCAGCGTAGAGGGGGGACAGGGAGCCTACGAGCAGTACTTC	CASSVEGGQGAYEQYF	TRBD1	TRBV9	TRBJ2-7	-
TGTGCCAGCAGTTCACAGGGGGAAAAACTGTTTTTT	CASSSQGEKLFF	TRBD1	TRBV27	TRBJ1-4	-
TGTGCCAGCAGCTTAGAAAGCGGGGGTGAAGCTTTCTTT	CASSLESGGEAFF	-	TRBV7-9	TRBJ1-1	-
TGTGCCAGTAGTACTTCGTGGGATCAGCCCCAGCATTTT	CASSTSWDQPQHF	-	TRBV19	TRBJ1-5	-
TGTGCCAGCAGTGACTCTACTAGGAGGGGATCGTCAGAGCAGTTCTTC	CASSDSTRRGSSEQFF	-	TRBV6-4	TRBJ2-1	-
TGCGCCAGCAGCTTGGATTCGGGGGGGAAAGCTTTCTTT	CASSLDSGGKAFF	-	TRBV5-1	TRBJ1-1	-
TGTGCCAGCAGCGAGAATGGTGGGTACAATGAGCAGTTCTTC	CASSENGGYNEQFF	-	TRBV7-8	TRBJ2-1	-
TGCGCCAGCAGCTTGGGGACAGGGGGCGGCACTGAAGCTTTCTTT	CASSLGTGGGTEAFF	TRBD1	TRBV5-1	TRBJ1-1	-
TGTGCCAGCAGCGTAGTGGGATCTGGGGGGGACTACACCTTC	CASSVVGSGGDYTF	-	TRBV9	TRBJ1-2	-
TGTGCCAGCGTGAAAGACCCTTACACCGGGGAGCTGTTTTTT	CASVKDPYTGELFF	-	TRBV11-3	TRBJ2-2	once
TGCGCCAGCAGCTCTTTTTTGAACACTGAAGCTTTCTTT	CASSSFLNTEAFF	-	TRBV5-1	TRBJ1-1	-
TGTGCCAGCAGGGCAGGGGGCGGGGGAAGCACAGATACGCAGTATTTT	CASRAGGGGSTDTQYF	-	TRBV9	TRBJ2-3	-
TGTGCCTGGAGTGTCCAGAACCAAGAGACCCAGTACTTC	CAWSVQNQETQYF	-	TRBV30	TRBJ2-5	-
TGCGCCAGCAGCTTGGACAATGGTAATGAAAAACTGTTTTTT	CASSLDNGNEKLFF	-	TRBV5-1	TRBJ1-4	-
TGTGCCAGCAGTTTGGGGGTCGGCACTGAAGCTTTCTTT	CASSLGVGTEAFF	-	TRBV12-3/TRBV12-4	TRBJ1-1	-
TGTGCCAGCAGCTCGCGGACGGTTAGCACAGATACGCAGTATTTT	CASSSRTVSTDTQYF	-	TRBV7-9	TRBJ2-3	few
TGTGCCAGCAGCGCCACCCGGCAGATGGGAAACATTCAGTACTTC	CASSATRQMGNIQYF	-	TRBV6-6	TRBJ2-4	once
TGCGCCAGCAGCTTGGATAGGGGGGTGAACACTGAAGCTTTCTTT	CASSLDRGVNTEAFF	-	TRBV5-1	TRBJ1-1	-
TGCAGTTCCGGCGGGAACAACATTCAGTACTTC	CSSGGNNIQYF	-	TRBV20-1	TRBJ2-4	-
TGTGCCACCAGCAGACAGGGGAATCAGCCCCAGCATTTT	CATSRQGNQPQHF	-	TRBV15	TRBJ1-5	-
TGCGCCAGCAGCCCATACGGGCCGGGACTAATGAATGAGCAGTTCTTC	CASSPYGPGLMNEQFF	TRBD2	TRBV5-1	TRBJ2-1	-
TGTGCCATCAGCAGTTTATCAAACGAGCAGTACTTC	CAISSLSNEQYF	-	TRBV10-3	TRBJ2-7	once
TGCGCCAGCATGAGGGGTACGAACACCGGGGAGCTGTTTTTT	CASMRGTNTGELFF	-	TRBV5-1	TRBJ2-2	-
TGTGCCAGCAGTTTAGCGAGCTTCTACAATGAGCAGTTCTTC	CASSLASFYNEQFF	-	TRBV28	TRBJ2-1	-
TGTGCCAGCAGTGAAGCAAGAAGGACCGCGTATGGCTACACCTTC	CASSEARRTAYGYTF	-	TRBV6-1	TRBJ1-2	-
TGTGCCAGCAGTGGGAGGGGGGGGCAAACTAACTATGGCTACACCTTC	CASSGRGGQTNYGYTF	-	TRBV6-1	TRBJ1-2	-
TGTGCCAGCAGACCTCACCCGGGACAGCGGGATAACGAGCAGTTCTTC	CASRPHPGQRDNEQFF	-	TRBV27	TRBJ2-1	-
TGCGCCAGCAGCCTTAGCGGGGGAGAGACCCAGTACTTC	CASSLSGGETQYF	TRBD2	TRBV5-1	TRBJ2-5	-
TGTGCTAGTGGTCCGGATGGGGGGGCTAAGGGTGGCTACACCTTC	CASGPDGGAKGGYTF	-	TRBV12-5	TRBJ1-2	-
TGTGCCAGCAGCTTTGCTAGGACAGGGGGGGAGACCCAGTACTTC	CASSFARTGGETQYF	TRBD1	TRBV11-1	TRBJ2-5	once
TGTGCCAGCGTGAGCGGGGTTATGAAGCAGTACTTC	CASVSGVMKQYF	TRBD2	TRBV12-3/TRBV12-4	TRBJ2-7	-
TGTGCCAGCAGCGCCCATATCGGGGATAATTCACCCCTCCACTTT	CASSAHIGDNSPLHF	-	TRBV9	TRBJ1-6	-
TGTGCCAGCAGCCGCGACGGACTCTATGGCTACACCTTC	CASSRDGLYGYTF	-	TRBV6-2/TRBV6-3	TRBJ1-2	-
TGTGCCAGCAGCCAGTCTAGCGGGGGGGCGTCAGAGACCCAGTACTTC	CASSQSSGGASETQYF	TRBD2	TRBV4-2	TRBJ2-5	-
TGTGCCAGTAGTGGGGCCGCGAACACTGAAGCTTTCTTT	CASSGAANTEAFF	-	TRBV19	TRBJ1-1	-
TGCGCCAGCAGCCAAGATATGACAGGGGCCGACTATGGCTACACCTTC	CASSQDMTGADYGYTF	TRBD1	TRBV4-3	TRBJ1-2	few